These T cell receptor beta chains were read from a single sample in a study of T cell responses to AZD1222 COVID-19 vaccine. The protocol was immunoSEQ multiplex PCR, while the TCRdb copy is restricted to in-frame clones and leaves out a portion. The sample carries about 120,000 clones, 75% to 90% recorded once. The specimen comprised peripheral blood, sampled on day 0 of MenACWY control vaccination. These receptors originate from an adult in good health. Both conserved end residues are part of each CDR3. The D gene is left open where the match is weak. Some rows have no size entry. The others give once, few or many, or a class for an expanded clone.

TRBV19	-	TRBJ1-1	-	CASIDRGVDTEAFF	TGTGCCAGTATTGATAGAGGGGTGGACACTGAAGCTTTCTTT
TRBV2	-	TRBJ2-2	few	CASSGMAVTNTGELFF	TGTGCCAGCAGTGGTATGGCCGTGACGAACACCGGGGAGCTGTTTTTT
TRBV2	-	TRBJ1-4	once	CASSDRGNEKLFF	TGTGCCAGCAGTGACAGGGGAAATGAAAAACTGTTTTTT
TRBV5-1	-	TRBJ1-1	few	CASRLTPLRNTEAFF	TGCGCCAGCAGGCTCACCCCACTTCGGAACACTGAAGCTTTCTTT
TRBV10-1	-	TRBJ1-1	once	CASSDHRRSVATEAFF	TGCGCCAGCAGTGACCATCGAAGGTCGGTGGCCACTGAAGCTTTCTTT
TRBV6-2/TRBV6-3	TRBD1	TRBJ2-1	-	CASSKIGQGRNNEQFF	TGTGCCAGCAGCAAAATCGGACAGGGTCGGAACAATGAGCAGTTCTTC
TRBV19	-	TRBJ1-5	-	CASSIVGRGDNQPQHF	TGTGCCAGTAGTATAGTCGGCAGGGGCGACAATCAGCCCCAGCATTTT
TRBV2	-	TRBJ2-3	-	CASSEVAEDTQYF	TGTGCCAGCAGTGAAGTAGCGGAAGATACGCAGTATTTT
TRBV19	TRBD1	TRBJ1-2	-	CASKGTGQRGYTF	TGTGCCAGTAAGGGGACAGGGCAGCGTGGCTACACCTTC
TRBV28	TRBD1	TRBJ1-2	-	CASSSFRQGVNYGYTF	TGTGCCAGCAGTTCCTTCAGACAGGGGGTTAACTATGGCTACACCTTC
TRBV3-1/TRBV3-2	-	TRBJ2-3	few	CASSPELAGGTDTQYF	TGTGCCAGCAGCCCGGAACTGGCAGGGGGCACAGATACGCAGTATTTT
TRBV11-3	-	TRBJ1-1	few	CASSLSGHLNTEAFF	TGTGCCAGCAGCTTATCGGGACACTTGAACACTGAAGCTTTCTTT
TRBV3-1/TRBV3-2	-	TRBJ1-2	-	CASSQELGGDGYTF	TGTGCCAGCAGCCAAGAACTGGGGGGGGATGGCTACACCTTC
TRBV3-1/TRBV3-2	-	TRBJ2-7	-	CASSQQGHEQYF	TGTGCCAGCAGCCAACAGGGCCACGAGCAGTACTTC
TRBV27	TRBD2	TRBJ2-2	-	CASSLSGLAGVRGTGELFF	TGTGCCAGCAGTTTATCGGGTCTAGCGGGGGTTAGGGGCACCGGGGAGCTGTTTTTT
TRBV5-4	TRBD1	TRBJ2-3	-	CASSPGQGISTDTQYF	TGTGCCAGCAGCCCTGGACAGGGGATTAGCACAGATACGCAGTATTTT
TRBV7-2	-	TRBJ1-1	-	CASSTGLVGTEAFF	TGTGCCAGCAGCACGGGACTAGTAGGCACTGAAGCTTTCTTT
TRBV7-2	TRBD1	TRBJ2-1	-	CASSSSSGTGGNEQFF	TGTGCCAGCAGCTCGAGTTCCGGGACAGGGGGCAATGAGCAGTTCTTC
TRBV5-6	-	TRBJ1-6	-	CASSLAGRGYNSPLHF	TGTGCCAGCAGCTTGGCAGGCAGGGGATATAATTCACCCCTCCACTTT
TRBV5-1	-	TRBJ2-7	-	CASSLSEGYSYEQYF	TGCGCCAGCAGCTTGAGCGAGGGGTACTCCTACGAGCAGTACTTC
TRBV6-1	-	TRBJ1-1	-	CASSEGWDTEAFF	TGTGCCAGCAGTGAGGGGTGGGACACTGAAGCTTTCTTT
TRBV18	TRBD1	TRBJ1-5	-	CASSPQTGSQPQHF	TGTGCCAGCTCACCTCAGACAGGGTCTCAGCCCCAGCATTTT
TRBV9	TRBD1	TRBJ2-2	-	CASSARGGRSNTGELFF	TGTGCCAGCAGCGCCAGAGGGGGCCGCTCCAACACCGGGGAGCTGTTTTTT
TRBV7-2	-	TRBJ1-1	-	CASRVRQDTEAFF	TGTGCCAGCAGGGTGAGGCAGGACACTGAAGCTTTCTTT
TRBV7-9	TRBD1	TRBJ2-3	-	CASSPGTGSSTDTQYF	TGTGCCAGCAGCCCCGGGACAGGGTCGAGCACAGATACGCAGTATTTT
TRBV19	TRBD1	TRBJ2-1	few	CASQQTGTGYNEQFF	TGTGCCAGTCAACAGACCGGGACAGGTTACAATGAGCAGTTCTTC
TRBV30	-	TRBJ2-3	-	CAWSDGRGRDTQYF	TGTGCCTGGAGTGATGGTCGGGGGCGGGATACGCAGTATTTT
TRBV6-5	-	TRBJ1-6	-	CASSLFYGGESPLHF	TGTGCCAGCAGTTTATTTTACGGAGGGGAATCACCCCTCCACTTT
TRBV5-1	-	TRBJ1-4	-	CASTPSPPATNEKLFF	TGCGCCAGCACCCCTAGTCCCCCGGCAACTAATGAAAAACTGTTTTTT
TRBV19	-	TRBJ2-2	-	CASSRDLSNTGELFF	TGTGCCAGTAGTAGGGATCTTTCGAACACCGGGGAGCTGTTTTTT
TRBV19	-	TRBJ1-1	-	CASKPPWPNTEAFF	TGTGCCAGTAAACCCCCATGGCCCAACACTGAAGCTTTCTTT
TRBV19	-	TRBJ1-2	-	CASSIAGRTNYGYTF	TGTGCCAGTAGTATAGCGGGCAGAACTAACTATGGCTACACCTTC
TRBV28	TRBD1	TRBJ1-3	-	CASSPLTGSGNTIYF	TGTGCCAGCAGTCCCCTGACAGGGTCTGGAAACACCATATATTTT